This T cell receptor beta chain was observed in a study of blood T cell repertoires in COVID-19 (dated by TCRdb to the early 2020s). In terms of the full investigation: Samples covering the acute and convalescent phases of COVID-19 were provided by collaborators in the United States, Italy and Spain. The repertoires were released in a freely available public database meant as a resource for research on the immune response to SARS-CoV-2. Where HLA class I and class II types were available, the types were taken from metadata supplied by the sample provider, not from assay-based typing. The samples were drawn from the first 160 participants of the ongoing ImmuneRACE study and from 1,254 subjects provided by 6 global collaborators. The prospective study material was composed of cDNA or gDNA derived from T cells, B-cell-depleted T cells, or PBMCs. The sample metadata nearly always contained a de-identified subject ID, COVID-19 status, age in years and sex. The dataset comprised deeply sampled blood TCRbeta repertoires from subjects exposed to, actively infected with, or recovered from COVID-19.

At one collaborating source in Seattle, patients were enrolled during active infection and were followed longitudinally through the course of disease. Collaborating institutions collected whole blood in K2EDTA tubes following their own protocols. For TCRbeta analysis, collaborator samples were shipped as frozen whole blood, as isolated PBMCs, or as DNA extracted from either sample type. What the study reported, not specific to this receptor: The amount of clinical and demographic metadata varied by source and participant and was provided uncurated.

TCRbeta CDR3 regions were amplified from genomic DNA by means of the immunoSEQ Assay, a bias-controlled multiplex PCR. The source study handled its data this way. Nucleated cell counts per sample were estimated from amplification of reference gene primers within the assay. To quantify the absolute abundance of each unique TCRbeta CDR3 rearrangement, sequence reads were collapsed and filtered. For each sample, productive Simpson clonality was calculated as the square root of Simpson's diversity index across productive rearrangements. In its TCRdb copy, this immuneACCESS table keeps in-frame sequences only and misses some clones. Where compared with another copy, unresolved V genes explain less than half of these, and the others have no known cause. The D gene and trimming were derived from the DNA, and the V and J assignments and clone size from that table. The sample table holds hundreds of thousands of clones, of which approximately 87% were seen once. Of the sample, 2.3% is held by the ten largest clones.

For this clone: Its recognized antigen is unknown. Base-call qualities are not available, and no considerably larger clone is one nucleotide away.

Sample: peripheral blood. This sequence originates from a woman aged 55 to 70 with COVID-19, enrolled during active disease.

The nucleotides read TGTGCCAGCCGGGAACGACAGGGAATGATCCACTTT. This translates into CASRERQGMIHF. Recombination joined TRBV28 with TRBJ1-6; the junction holds 7 bases that match TRBD1. Measured from the cysteine to the phenylalanine, the CDR3 is 12 residues long. Here the CDR3 DNA is all that survives: 36 bases in frame from base 1. Reading the germline V gene gives CDR1 MDHEN and CDR2 SYDVKM. The junction shows trimming of 8 bases on V and 17 bases on J, and the gene matches do not reach 12 bases of it.